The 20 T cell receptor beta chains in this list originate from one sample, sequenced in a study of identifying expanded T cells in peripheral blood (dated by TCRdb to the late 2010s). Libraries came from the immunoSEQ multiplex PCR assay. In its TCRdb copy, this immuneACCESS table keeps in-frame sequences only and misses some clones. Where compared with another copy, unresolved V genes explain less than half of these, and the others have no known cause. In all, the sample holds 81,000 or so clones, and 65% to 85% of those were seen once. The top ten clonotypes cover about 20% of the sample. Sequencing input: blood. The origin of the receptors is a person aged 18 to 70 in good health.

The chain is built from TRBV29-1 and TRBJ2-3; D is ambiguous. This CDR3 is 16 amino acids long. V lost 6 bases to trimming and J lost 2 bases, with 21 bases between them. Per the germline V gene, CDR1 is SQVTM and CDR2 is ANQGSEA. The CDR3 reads CSVRLLFGLTTDTQYF. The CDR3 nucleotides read TGCAGCGTGAGATTACTTTTTGGTCTTACCACAGATACGCAGTATTTT.

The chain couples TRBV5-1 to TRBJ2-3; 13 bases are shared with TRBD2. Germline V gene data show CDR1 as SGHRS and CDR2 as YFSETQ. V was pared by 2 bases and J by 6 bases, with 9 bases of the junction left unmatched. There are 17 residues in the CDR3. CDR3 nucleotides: TGCGCCAGCAGCTTAGGACTAGCGGGAGTGCAGCTCGATACGCAGTATTTT. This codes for CASSLGLAGVQLDTQYF. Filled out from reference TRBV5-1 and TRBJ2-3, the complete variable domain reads KAGVTQTPRYLIKTRGQQVTLSCSPISGHRSVSWYQQTPGQGLQFLFEYFSETQRNKGNFPGRFSGRQFSNSRSEMNVSTLELGDSALYLCASSLGLAGVQLDTQYFGPGTRLTVL.

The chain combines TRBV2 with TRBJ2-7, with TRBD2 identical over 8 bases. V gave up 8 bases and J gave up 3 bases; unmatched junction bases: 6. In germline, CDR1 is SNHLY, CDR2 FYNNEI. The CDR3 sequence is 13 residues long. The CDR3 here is CASQIAGHYEQYF. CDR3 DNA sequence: TGTGCCAGCCAAATAGCGGGGCACTACGAGCAGTACTTC.

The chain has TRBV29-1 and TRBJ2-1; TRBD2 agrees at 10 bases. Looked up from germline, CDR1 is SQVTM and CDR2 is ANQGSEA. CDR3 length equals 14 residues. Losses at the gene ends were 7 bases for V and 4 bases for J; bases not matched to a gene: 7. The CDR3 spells CSASTSGLYNEQFF. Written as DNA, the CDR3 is TGCAGCGCCTCGACTAGCGGGTTATACAATGAGCAGTTCTTC.

For the CDR3, the DNA is TGTGCCAGCAGTTTATCCTCCCGTAAGGTGCAGTTCTTC. Encoded protein: CASSLSSRKVQFF. The chain uses TRBV28 and TRBJ2-1; no firm D call. The ends were cut back, 1 base at V and 12 bases at J, with 13 bases in the middle. The CDR3 runs to 13 residues. The V gene's germline CDR1 is MDHEN and CDR2 SYDVKM.

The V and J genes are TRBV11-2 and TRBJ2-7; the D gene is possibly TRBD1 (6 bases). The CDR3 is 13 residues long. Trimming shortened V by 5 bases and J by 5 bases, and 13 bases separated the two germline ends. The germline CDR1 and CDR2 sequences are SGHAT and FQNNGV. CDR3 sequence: CASSPFHRDEQYF. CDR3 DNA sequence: TGTGCCAGCAGCCCTTTCCACAGGGACGAGCAGTACTTC.

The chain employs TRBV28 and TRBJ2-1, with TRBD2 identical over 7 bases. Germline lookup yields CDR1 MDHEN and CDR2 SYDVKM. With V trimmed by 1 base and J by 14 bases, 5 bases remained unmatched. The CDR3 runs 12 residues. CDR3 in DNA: TGTGCCAGCAGTTTATCGGCGGGAGAGGAGTTCTTC. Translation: CASSLSAGEEFF.

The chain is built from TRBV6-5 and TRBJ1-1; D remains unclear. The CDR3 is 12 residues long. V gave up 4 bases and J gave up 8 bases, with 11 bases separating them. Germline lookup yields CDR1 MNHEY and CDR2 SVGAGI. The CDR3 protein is CASSSPGGEAFF. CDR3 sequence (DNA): TGTGCCAGCAGTTCCCCTGGTGGGGAAGCTTTCTTT.

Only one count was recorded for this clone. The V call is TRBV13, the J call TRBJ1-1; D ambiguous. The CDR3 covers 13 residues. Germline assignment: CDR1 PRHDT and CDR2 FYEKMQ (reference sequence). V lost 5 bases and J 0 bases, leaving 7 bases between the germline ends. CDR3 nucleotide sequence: TGTGCCAGCAGCCTTGGGGTGAACACTGAAGCTTTCTTT. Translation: CASSLGVNTEAFF.

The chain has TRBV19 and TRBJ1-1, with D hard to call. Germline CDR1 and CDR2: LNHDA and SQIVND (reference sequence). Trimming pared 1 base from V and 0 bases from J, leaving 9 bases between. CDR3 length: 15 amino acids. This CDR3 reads CASSIGEGVNTEAFF. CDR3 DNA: TGTGCCAGTAGTATAGGTGAGGGAGTGAACACTGAAGCTTTCTTT.

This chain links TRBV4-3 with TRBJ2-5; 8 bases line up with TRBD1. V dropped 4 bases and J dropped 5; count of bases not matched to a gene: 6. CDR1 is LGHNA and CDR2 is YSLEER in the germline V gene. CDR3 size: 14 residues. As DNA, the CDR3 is TGCGCCAGCAGCCGGGACAGGCGCAGCGAGACCCAGTACTTC. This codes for CASSRDRRSETQYF.

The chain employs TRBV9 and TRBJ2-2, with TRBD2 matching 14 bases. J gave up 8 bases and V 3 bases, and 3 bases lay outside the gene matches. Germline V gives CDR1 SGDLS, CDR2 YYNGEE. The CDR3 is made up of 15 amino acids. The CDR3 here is CASSAGLAGEGELFF. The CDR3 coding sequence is TGTGCCAGCAGCGCGGGACTAGCGGGAGAGGGGGAGCTGTTTTTT.

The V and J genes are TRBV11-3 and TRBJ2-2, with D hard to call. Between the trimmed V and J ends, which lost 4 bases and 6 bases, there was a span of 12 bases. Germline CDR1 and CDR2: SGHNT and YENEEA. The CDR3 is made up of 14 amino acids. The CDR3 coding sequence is TGTGCCAGCAGCTCCACCACGGGTGCCGGGGAGCTGTTTTTT. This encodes CASSSTTGAGELFF.

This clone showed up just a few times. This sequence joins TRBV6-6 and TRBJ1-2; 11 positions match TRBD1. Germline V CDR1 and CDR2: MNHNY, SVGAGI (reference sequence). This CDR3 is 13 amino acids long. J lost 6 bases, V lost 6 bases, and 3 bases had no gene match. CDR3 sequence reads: CASRAGQGDGYTF. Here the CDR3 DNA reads TGTGCCAGCAGGGCGGGACAGGGGGATGGCTACACCTTC.

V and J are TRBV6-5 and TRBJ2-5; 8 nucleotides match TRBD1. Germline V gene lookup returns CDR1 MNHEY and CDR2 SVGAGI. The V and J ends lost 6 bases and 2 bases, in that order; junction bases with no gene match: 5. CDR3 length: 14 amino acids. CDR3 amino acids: CASSQGQAQETQYF. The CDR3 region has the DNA TGTGCCAGCAGCCAGGGACAGGCACAAGAGACCCAGTACTTC.

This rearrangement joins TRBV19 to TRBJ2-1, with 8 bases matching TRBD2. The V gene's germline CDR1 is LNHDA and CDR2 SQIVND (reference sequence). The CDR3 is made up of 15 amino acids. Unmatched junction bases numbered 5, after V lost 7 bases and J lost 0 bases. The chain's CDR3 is CASTAGGLSYNEQFF. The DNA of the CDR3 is TGTGCCAGTACGGCGGGAGGCCTCTCCTACAATGAGCAGTTCTTC.

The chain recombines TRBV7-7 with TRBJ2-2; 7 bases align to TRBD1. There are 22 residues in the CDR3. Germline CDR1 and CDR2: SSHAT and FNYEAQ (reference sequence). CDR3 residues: CVHKEWHRGSVAIHSYTGELFF. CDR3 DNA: TGTGTCCACAAAGAATGGCACAGGGGTTCGGTGGCCATACACTCCTACACCGGGGAGCTGTTTTTT.

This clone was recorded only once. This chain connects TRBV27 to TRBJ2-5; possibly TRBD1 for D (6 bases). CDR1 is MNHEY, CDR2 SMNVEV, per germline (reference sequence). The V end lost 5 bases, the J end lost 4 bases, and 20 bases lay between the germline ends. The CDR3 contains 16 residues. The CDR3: CASSPTYAQGRETQYF. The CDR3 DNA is TGTGCCAGCAGTCCGACCTACGCACAGGGTCGAGAGACCCAGTACTTC.

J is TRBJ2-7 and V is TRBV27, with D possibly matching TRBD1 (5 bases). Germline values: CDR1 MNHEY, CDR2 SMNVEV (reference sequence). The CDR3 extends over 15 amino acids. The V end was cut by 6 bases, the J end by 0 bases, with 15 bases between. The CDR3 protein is CASSPTRVISYEQYF. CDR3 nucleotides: TGTGCCAGCAGCCCAACCAGGGTCATCTCCTACGAGCAGTACTTC.

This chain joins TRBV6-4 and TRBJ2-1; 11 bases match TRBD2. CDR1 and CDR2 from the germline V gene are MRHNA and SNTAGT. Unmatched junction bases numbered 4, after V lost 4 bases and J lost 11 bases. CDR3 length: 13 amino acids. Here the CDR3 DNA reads TGTGCCAGCAGTGCCGGGACTAGCGGAAAGCAGTTCTTC. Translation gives CASSAGTSGKQFF.